This T cell receptor (beta chain) was captured in a study of control samples from healthy donors and cancer patients. The table came from immunoSEQ multiplex PCR; TCRdb's copy has only in-frame clones and leaves some out. This table holds about 160,000 clones, roughly 94% found once. The CDR3 runs 13 residues. V lost 5 bases, J lost 1 base, and 8 bases lay in between. Germline CDR1 is MNHEY and CDR2 is SVGEGT. V usage is TRBV6-2 or TRBV6-3 and J usage is TRBJ1-1; D call uncertain. This TCR came from a woman between 35 and 50 years old in good health. The sequencing sample was made of blood. As DNA, the CDR3 is TGTGCCAGCAGTCAAACCAGGAACACTGAAGCTTTCTTT. It yields the protein CASSQTRNTEAFF.